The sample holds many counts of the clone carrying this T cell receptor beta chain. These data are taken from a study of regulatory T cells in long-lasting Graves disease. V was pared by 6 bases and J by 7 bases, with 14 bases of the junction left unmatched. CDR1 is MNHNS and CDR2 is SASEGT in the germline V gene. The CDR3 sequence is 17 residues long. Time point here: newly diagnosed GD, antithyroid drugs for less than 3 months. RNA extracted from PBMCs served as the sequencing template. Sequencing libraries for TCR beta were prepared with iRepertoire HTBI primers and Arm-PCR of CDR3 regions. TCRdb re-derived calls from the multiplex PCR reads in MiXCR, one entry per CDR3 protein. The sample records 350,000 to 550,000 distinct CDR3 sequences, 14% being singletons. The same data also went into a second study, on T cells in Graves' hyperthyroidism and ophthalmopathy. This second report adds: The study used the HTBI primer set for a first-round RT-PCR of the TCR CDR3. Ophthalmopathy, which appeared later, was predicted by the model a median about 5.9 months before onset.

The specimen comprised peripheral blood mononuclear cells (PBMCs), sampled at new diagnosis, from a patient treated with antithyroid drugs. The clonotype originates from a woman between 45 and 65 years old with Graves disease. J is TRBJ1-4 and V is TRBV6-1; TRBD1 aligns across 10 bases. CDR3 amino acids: CASSSTGTGVLGEKLFF. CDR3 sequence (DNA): TGTGCCAGCAGCTCGACCGGGACAGGGGTATTAGGTGAAAAACTGTTTTTT.